Included here is one TCR beta chain sequence, with context. The CDR3 has 14 amino acids. Germline CDR1 and CDR2: MNHEY and SMNVEV (reference sequence). Between the trimmed V and J ends, which lost 6 bases and 1 base, there was a span of 12 bases. The data are from a study of blood T cell repertoires in COVID-19. Authors' processing steps: Scientists estimated how many nucleated cells there were by amplifying reference gene primers. Produced via immunoSEQ multiplex PCR; TCRdb's table is partial and in-frame only. That table gives V, J and clone size, and the DNA gave D and trimming. The sample includes about 250,000 clones, roughly 85% of them seen just once. In terms of age and location, participants ranged from roughly 18 to 90 years and lived in about two dozen US areas. Clinical histories supplied by participants themselves formed the basis of cohort assignment.

The sequence came from a woman between 45 and 60 years old with acute COVID-19. The genes are TRBV27 and TRBJ1-1, with D possibly being TRBD1 (6 bases). Sequenced: PBMCs or T cells enriched from blood (not recorded which). Here the CDR3 DNA reads TGTGCCAGCAGCCCGACAGGCCCGAACACTGAAGCTTTCTTT. Protein product: CASSPTGPNTEAFF.